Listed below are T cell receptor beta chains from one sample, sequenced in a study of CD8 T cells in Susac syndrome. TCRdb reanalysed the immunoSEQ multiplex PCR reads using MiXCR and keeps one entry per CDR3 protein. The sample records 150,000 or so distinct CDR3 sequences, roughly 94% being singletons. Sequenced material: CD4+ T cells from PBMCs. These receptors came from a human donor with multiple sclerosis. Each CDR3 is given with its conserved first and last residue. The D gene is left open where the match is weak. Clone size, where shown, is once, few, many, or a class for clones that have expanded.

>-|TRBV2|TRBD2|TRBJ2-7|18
TGTGCCAGCAGCCCCGCAAGGTTGGTGGCTAGCGGGACCTACGAGCAGTACTTC
CASSPARLVASGTYEQYF
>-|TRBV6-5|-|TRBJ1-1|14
TGTGCCAGCAGTTACACGGGCAGGGACACTGAAGCTTTCTTT
CASSYTGRDTEAFF
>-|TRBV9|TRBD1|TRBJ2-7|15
TGTGCCAGCAGTCATTCGGGACAGGCCCACTACGAGCAGTACTTC
CASSHSGQAHYEQYF
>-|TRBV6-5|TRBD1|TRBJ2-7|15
TGTGCCAGCAGTTATCACGGACAGGGAAGGGTCGAGCAGTACTTC
CASSYHGQGRVEQYF
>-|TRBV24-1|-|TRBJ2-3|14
TGTGCCACCAGTGATCCCCGATCCACAGATACGCAGTATTTT
CATSDPRSTDTQYF
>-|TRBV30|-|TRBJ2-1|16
TGTGCCTGGAGTGCACCATGGAGAAGGGGGAGGCATGAGCAGTTCTTC
CAWSAPWRRGRHEQFF
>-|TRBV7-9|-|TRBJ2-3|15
TGTGCCAGCAGCCGGGTGGTTCCGAGCACAGATACGCAGTATTTT
CASSRVVPSTDTQYF
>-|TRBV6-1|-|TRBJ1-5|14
TGTGCCAGCAGTGAACTTCCCAGGAGTCAGCCCCAGCATTTT
CASSELPRSQPQHF
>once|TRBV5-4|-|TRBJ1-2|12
TGTGCCAGCAGCTTGGGTCAGGACGGCTACACCTTC
CASSLGQDGYTF
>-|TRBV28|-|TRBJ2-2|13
TGTGCCACTGACAGGCCTGGGATCGGGGAGCTGTTTTTT
CATDRPGIGELFF
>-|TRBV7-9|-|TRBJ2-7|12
TGTGCCAGCAGCTTAGGGGAATACGAGCAGTACTTC
CASSLGEYEQYF
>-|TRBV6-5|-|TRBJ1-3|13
TGTGCCAGCATGCGCAGGCGCGGAGACACCATATATTTT
CASMRRRGDTIYF
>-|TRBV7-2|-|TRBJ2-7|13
TGTGCCAGCAGCAACGGACTTTCCTACGAGCAGTACTTC
CASSNGLSYEQYF
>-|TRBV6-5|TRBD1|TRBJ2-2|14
TGTGCCAGCAGTTGGACAGGGACCCCGGGGGAGCTGTTTTTT
CASSWTGTPGELFF
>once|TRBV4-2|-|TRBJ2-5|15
TGTGCCAGCAGCCAAGACGGGGGAGCGCGAAGGACCCAGTACTTC
CASSQDGGARRTQYF
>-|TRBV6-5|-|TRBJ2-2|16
TGTGCCAGCAGTTTGCCCCCGGGACACAACACCGGGGAGCTGTTTTTT
CASSLPPGHNTGELFF
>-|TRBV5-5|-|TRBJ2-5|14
TGTGCCAGCAGAACAGGAAGCACGTCAGAGACCCAGTACTTC
CASRTGSTSETQYF
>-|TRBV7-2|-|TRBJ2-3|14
TGTGCCAGCAGCTCGCCCTATGGCTTGGATACGCAGTATTTT
CASSSPYGLDTQYF
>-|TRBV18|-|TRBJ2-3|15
TGTGCCAGCTCACTCGGGACAAACCCACAGAATACGCAGTATTTT
CASSLGTNPQNTQYF
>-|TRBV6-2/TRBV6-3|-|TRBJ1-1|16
TGTGCCAGCAGTTACTCGGCGTCCGGGGGAAGAGCTGAAGCTTTCTTT
CASSYSASGGRAEAFF
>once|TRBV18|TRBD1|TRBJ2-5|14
TGTGCCAGCTCTCAAGGACAGGGGATGGAGACCCAGTACTTC
CASSQGQGMETQYF
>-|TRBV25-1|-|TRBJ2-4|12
TGTGCCGTATCACAGGGATGGGACATTCAGTACTTC
CAVSQGWDIQYF
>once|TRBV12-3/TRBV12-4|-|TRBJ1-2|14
TGTGCCAGCAGCCCTGAGGGGTCAGGCTATGGCTACACCTTC
CASSPEGSGYGYTF
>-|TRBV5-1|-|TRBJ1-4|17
TGCGCCAGCAGCCCGCCTGGGGGTTTTGGGGCTAATGAAAAACTGTTTTTT
CASSPPGGFGANEKLFF
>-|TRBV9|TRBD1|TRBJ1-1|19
TGTGCCAGCAGCGTAGCAGGTGGAGGGGCAGGGGGCTTGAGCACTGAAGCTTTCTTT
CASSVAGGGAGGLSTEAFF
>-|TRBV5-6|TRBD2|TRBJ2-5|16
TGTGCCAGCAGCTCAGAACTAGCGGGAGTTCTAGCGACCCAGTACTTC
CASSSELAGVLATQYF
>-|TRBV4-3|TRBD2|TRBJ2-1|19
TGCGCCAGCAGCCAAGGAGCAACTAGCGGGAGGGGTTGGGACAATGAGCAGTTCTTC
CASSQGATSGRGWDNEQFF
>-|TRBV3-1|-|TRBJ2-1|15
TGTGCCAGCAGACGCCGAGGGGGGGTGGGCAATGAGCAGTTCTTC
CASRRRGGVGNEQFF
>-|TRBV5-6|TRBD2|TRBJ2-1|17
TGTGCCAGCAGCTACTCCGGGACTAGCGGGTACTACAATGAGCAGTTCTTC
CASSYSGTSGYYNEQFF